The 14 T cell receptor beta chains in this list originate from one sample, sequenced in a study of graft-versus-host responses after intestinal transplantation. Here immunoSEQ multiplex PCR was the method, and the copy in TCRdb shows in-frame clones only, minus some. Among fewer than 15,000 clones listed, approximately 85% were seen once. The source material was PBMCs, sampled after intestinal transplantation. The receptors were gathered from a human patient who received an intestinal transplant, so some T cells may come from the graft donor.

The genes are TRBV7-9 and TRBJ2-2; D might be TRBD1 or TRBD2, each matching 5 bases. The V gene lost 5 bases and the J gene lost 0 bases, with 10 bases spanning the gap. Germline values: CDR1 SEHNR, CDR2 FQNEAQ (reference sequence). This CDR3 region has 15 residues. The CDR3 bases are TGTGCCAGCAGCCAGGGACCGTCGAACACCGGGGAGCTGTTTTTT. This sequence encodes CASSQGPSNTGELFF. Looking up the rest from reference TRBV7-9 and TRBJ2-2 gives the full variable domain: DTGVSQNPRHKITKRGQNVTFRCDPISEHNRLYWYRQTLGQGPEFLTYFQNEAQLEKSRLLSDRFSAERPKGSFSTLEIQRTEQGDSAMYLCASSQGPSNTGELFFGEGSRLTVL.

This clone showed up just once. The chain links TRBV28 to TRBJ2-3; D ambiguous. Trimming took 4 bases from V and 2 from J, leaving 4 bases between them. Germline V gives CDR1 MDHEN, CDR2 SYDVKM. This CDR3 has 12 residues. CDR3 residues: CASSSYTDTQYF. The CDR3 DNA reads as TGTGCCAGCAGTTCGTACACAGATACGCAGTATTTT.

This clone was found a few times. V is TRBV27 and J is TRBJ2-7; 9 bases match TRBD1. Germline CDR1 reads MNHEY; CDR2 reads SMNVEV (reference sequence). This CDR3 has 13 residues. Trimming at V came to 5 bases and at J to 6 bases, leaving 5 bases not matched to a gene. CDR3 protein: CASSPGTGLEQYF. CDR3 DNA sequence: TGTGCCAGCAGTCCGGGGACAGGGCTCGAGCAGTACTTC.

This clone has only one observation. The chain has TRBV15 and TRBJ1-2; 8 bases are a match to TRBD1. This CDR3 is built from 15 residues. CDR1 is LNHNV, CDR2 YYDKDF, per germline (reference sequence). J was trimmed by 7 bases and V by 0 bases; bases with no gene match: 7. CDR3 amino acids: CATSRDKDRVTGYTF. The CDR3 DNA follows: TGTGCCACCAGCAGAGATAAGGACAGGGTTACTGGCTACACCTTC.

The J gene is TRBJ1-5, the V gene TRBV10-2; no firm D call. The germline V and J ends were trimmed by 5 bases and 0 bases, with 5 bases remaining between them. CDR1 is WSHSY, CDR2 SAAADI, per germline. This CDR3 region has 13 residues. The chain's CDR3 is CASSPYSNQPQHF. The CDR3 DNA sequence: TGCGCCAGCAGTCCGTATAGCAATCAGCCCCAGCATTTT.

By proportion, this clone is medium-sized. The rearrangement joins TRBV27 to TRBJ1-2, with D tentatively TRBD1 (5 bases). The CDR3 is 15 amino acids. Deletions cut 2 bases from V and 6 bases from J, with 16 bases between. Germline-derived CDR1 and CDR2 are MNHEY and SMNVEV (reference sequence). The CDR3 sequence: CASSLQGRAGDGYTF. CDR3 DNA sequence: TGTGCCAGCAGTTTACAGGGAAGGGCGGGCGATGGCTACACCTTC.

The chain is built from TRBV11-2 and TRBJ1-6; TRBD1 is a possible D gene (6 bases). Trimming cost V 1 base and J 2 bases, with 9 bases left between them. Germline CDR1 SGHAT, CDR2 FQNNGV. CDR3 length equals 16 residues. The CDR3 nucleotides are TGTGCCAGCAGCTTAGCCGGGGGCACCTATAATTCACCCCTCCACTTT. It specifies CASSLAGGTYNSPLHF.

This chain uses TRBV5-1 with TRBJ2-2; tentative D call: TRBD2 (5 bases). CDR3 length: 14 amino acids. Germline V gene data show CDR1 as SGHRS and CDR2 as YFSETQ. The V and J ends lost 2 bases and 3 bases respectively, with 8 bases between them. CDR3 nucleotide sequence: TGCGCCAGCAGCTTTTACGGGGACACCGGGGAGCTGTTTTTT. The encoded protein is CASSFYGDTGELFF.

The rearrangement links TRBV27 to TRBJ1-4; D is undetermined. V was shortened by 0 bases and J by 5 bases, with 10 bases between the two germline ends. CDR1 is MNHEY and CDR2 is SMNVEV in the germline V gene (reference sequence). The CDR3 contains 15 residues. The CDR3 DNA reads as TGTGCCAGCAGTTTATCTGCAGGAATCAATGAAAAACTGTTTTTT. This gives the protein CASSLSAGINEKLFF.

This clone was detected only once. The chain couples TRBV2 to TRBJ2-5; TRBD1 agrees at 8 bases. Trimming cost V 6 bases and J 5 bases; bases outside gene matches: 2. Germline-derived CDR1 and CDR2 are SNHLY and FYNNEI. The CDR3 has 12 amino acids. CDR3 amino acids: CASRTGAETQYF. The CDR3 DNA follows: TGTGCCAGCAGGACAGGGGCGGAGACCCAGTACTTC.

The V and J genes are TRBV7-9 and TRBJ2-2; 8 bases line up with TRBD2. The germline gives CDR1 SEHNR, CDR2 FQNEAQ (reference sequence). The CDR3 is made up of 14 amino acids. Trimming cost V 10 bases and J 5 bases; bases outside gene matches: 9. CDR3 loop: CATGAGAWTGELFF. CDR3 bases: TGTGCCACCGGAGCGGGAGCATGGACCGGGGAGCTGTTTTTT.

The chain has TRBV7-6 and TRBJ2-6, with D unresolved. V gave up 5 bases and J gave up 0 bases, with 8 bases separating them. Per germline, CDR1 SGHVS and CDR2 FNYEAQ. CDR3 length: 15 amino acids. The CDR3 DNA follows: TGTGCCAGCAGCCGGCGGATCTCTGGGGCCAACGTCCTGACTTTC. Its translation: CASSRRISGANVLTF.

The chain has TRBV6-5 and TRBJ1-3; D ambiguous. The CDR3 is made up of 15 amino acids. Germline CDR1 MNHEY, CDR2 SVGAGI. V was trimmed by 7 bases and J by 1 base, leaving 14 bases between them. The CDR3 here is CASTPESSSGNTIYF. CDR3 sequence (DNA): TGTGCCAGCACACCCGAAAGTTCTTCTGGAAACACCATATATTTT.

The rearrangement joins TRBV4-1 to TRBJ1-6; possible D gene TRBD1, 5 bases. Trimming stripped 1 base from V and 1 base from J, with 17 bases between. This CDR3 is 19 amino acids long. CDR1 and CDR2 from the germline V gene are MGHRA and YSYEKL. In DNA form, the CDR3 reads TGCGCCAGCAGCCAAGTTCGGCAGGGCCGAGCATCCTATAATTCACCCCTCCACTTT. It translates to CASSQVRQGRASYNSPLHF.